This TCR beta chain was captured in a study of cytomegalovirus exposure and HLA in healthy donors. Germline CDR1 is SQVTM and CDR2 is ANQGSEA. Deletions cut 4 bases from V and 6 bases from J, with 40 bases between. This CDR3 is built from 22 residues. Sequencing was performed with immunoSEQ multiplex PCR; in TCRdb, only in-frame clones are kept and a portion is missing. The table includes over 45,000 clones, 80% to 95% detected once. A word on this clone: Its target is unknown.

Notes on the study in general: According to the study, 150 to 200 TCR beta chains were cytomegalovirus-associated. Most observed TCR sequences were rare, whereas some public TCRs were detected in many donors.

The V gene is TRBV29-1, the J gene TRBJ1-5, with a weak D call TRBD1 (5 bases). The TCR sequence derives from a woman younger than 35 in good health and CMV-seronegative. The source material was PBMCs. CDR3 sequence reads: CSVVHRFRFRVPEQGKAQPQHF. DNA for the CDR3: TGCAGCGTTGTTCATCGCTTTCGCTTCCGGGTTCCCGAGCAGGGTAAGGCTCAGCCCCAGCATTTT.